Sequencing of this TCR beta chain was carried out in a study of blood T cell repertoires in COVID-19. Looked up from germline, CDR1 is LNHNV and CDR2 is YYDKDF (reference sequence). V was shortened by 6 bases and J by 0 bases, with 15 bases between the two germline ends. The CDR3 is made up of 17 amino acids. The authors' processing: Amplifying reference gene primers gave estimates of nucleated cell counts. The method was immunoSEQ multiplex PCR; TCRdb's version includes in-frame clones alone and lacks a portion of them. From that table come the V and J calls and clone size; the DNA was used to work out D and trimming. The data show approximately 210,000 clones, 65% to 85% seen once.

The TCR sequence derives from a man aged 25 to 40 with acute COVID-19. V gene TRBV15 combines with J gene TRBJ1-6; D is unresolved. Sequencing used PBMCs or T cells enriched from blood (not recorded which). The CDR3 DNA reads TGTGCCACCAGTAAAGAGAGGTTGAGCTCCTATAATTCACCCCTCCACTTT. Amino acids: CATSKERLSSYNSPLHF. The complete variable domain, with remaining parts taken from reference TRBV15 and TRBJ1-6, reads DAMVIQNPRYQVTQFGKPVTLSCSQTLNHNVMYWYQQKSSQAPKLLFHYYDKDFNNEADTPDNFQSRRPNTSFCFLDIRSPGLGDTAMYLCATSKERLSSYNSPLHFGNGTRLTVT.